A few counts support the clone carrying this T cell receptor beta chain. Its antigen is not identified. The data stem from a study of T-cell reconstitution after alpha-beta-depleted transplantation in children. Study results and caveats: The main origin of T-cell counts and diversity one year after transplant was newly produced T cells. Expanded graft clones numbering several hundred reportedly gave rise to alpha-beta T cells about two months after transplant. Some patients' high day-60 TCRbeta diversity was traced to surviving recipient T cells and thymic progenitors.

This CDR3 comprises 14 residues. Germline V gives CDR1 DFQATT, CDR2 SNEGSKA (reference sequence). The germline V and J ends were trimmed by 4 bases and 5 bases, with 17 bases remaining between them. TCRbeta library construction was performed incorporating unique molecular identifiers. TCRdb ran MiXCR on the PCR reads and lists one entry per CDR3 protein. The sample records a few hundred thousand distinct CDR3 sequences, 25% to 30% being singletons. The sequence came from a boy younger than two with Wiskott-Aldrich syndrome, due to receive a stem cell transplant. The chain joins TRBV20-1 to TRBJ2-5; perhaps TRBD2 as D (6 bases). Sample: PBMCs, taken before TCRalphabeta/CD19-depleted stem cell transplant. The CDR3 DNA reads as TGCAGTGCTAAGATCCTAGCGCCCAGGGAGACCCAGTACTTC. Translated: CSAKILAPRETQYF.